Given below is one T cell receptor (beta chain) in context. TCRdb reprocessed the RT-PCR reads with MiXCR, giving one entry per CDR3 protein. The sample holds hundreds of thousands of distinct CDR3 sequences, approximately 14% seen once. The data were taken from a study of response to subunit inactivated influenza vaccine. This receptor was taken from a man between 45 and 60 years old who received an inactivated influenza vaccine. Material: PBMCs from blood, obtained around 15 days before vaccination.

CDR3 sequence reads: CASSQVSGVYNEQFF. The CDR3 DNA reads TGTGCCAGCAGCCAAGTTAGCGGAGTATACAATGAGCAGTTCTTC. The chain employs TRBV4-2 and TRBJ2-1; maybe TRBD2 (6 bases). Germline V gives CDR1 LGHNA, CDR2 YNFKEQ. The CDR3 loop spans 15 amino acids. Trimming removed 1 base from V and 4 bases from J, with 11 bases in between.